This passage covers 4 T cell receptor beta chains from one sample sequenced in a study of shared clonotypes between healthy human individuals. Clones were read by immunoSEQ multiplex PCR, and TCRdb kept only the in-frame ones, dropping some. The sample lists more than 1.2 million clones; roughly 98.5% were seen once. What was sequenced was naive CD4+ T cells sorted from blood. Stated subset: CD45RA+ positively selected. The receptors were sampled from a man aged 30 to 39 in good health.

This chain uses TRBV9 with TRBJ1-1, with D uncertain. The CDR3 has 15 amino acids. CDR1 and CDR2 from the germline V gene are SGDLS and YYNGEE. V lost 0 bases, J lost 3 bases, and 12 bases lay in between. The CDR3 loop is CASSVGAEVYTEAFF. The CDR3 DNA is TGTGCCAGCAGCGTAGGGGCCGAAGTTTACACTGAAGCTTTCTTT.

Details on this clone: This specimen includes other DNA sequences encoding the same CDR3. The CDR3 bases are TGTGCCAGCAGCTTGGACGGCAGCTCCTACAATGAGCAGTTCTTC. This translates into CASSLDGSSYNEQFF. The V and J genes are TRBV5-5 and TRBJ2-1, with no clear D. This CDR3 has 15 residues. Between the trimmed V and J ends, which lost 0 bases and 0 bases, there was a span of 7 bases. The germline V gene encodes CDR1 SGHKS and CDR2 YYEKEE (reference sequence).

The chain uses TRBV27 and TRBJ2-1, with D perhaps TRBD1 (6 bases). This CDR3 region has 15 residues. The V end was cut by 3 bases, the J end by 8 bases, with 17 bases between. Per germline, CDR1 MNHEY and CDR2 SMNVEV (reference sequence). The CDR3: CASSLRLAAGDEQFF. For the CDR3, the DNA is TGTGCCAGCAGTTTGAGGCTAGCCGCAGGGGATGAGCAGTTCTTC.

As for this clone: One junction end does not reproduce the germline sequence, and a read error may be involved. This chain uses TRBV2 with TRBJ2-3, with a weak D call TRBD2 (5 bases). CDR1 is SNHLY, CDR2 FYNNEI, per germline. This CDR3 spans 11 amino acids. This CDR3 is CASSEGDLRSF. The CDR3 nucleotides read TGTGCCAGCAGTGAGGGAGACTTGAGAAGTTTT.